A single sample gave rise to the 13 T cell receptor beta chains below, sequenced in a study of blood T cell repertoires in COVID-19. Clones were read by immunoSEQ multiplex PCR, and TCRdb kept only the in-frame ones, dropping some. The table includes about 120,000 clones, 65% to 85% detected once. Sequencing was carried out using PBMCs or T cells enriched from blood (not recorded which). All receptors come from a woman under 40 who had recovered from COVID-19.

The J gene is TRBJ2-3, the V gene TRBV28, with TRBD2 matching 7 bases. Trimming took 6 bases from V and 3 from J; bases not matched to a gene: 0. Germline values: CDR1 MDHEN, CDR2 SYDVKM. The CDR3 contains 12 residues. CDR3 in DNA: TGTGCCAGCAGACTAGCGACAGATACGCAGTATTTT. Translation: CASRLATDTQYF.

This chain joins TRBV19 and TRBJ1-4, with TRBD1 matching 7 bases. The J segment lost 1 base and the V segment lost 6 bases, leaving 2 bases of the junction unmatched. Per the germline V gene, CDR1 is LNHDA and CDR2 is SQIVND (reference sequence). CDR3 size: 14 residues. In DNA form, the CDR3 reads TGTGCCAGTAGAGCAGGGGGAACTAATGAAAAACTGTTTTTT. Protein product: CASRAGGTNEKLFF.

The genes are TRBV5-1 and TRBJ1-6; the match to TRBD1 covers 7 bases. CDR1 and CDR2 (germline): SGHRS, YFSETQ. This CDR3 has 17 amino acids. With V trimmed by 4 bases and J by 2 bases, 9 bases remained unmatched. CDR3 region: CASSSGQESPYNSPLHF. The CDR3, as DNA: TGCGCCAGCAGCAGCGGACAGGAATCCCCCTATAATTCACCCCTCCACTTT.

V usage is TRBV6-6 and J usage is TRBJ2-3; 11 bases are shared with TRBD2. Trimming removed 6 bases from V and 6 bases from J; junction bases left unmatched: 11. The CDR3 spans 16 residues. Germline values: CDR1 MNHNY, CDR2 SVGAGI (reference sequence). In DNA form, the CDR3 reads TGTGCCAGCAGCCCTATTCCGGGACTAGCGGTCGATACGCAGTATTTT. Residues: CASSPIPGLAVDTQYF.

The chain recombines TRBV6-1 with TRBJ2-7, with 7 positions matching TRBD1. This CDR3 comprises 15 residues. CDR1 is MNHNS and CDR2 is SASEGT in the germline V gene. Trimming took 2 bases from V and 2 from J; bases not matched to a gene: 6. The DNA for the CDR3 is TGTGCCAGCAGTGAACGACAGGGCGGCGCCTACGAGCAGTACTTC. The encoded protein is CASSERQGGAYEQYF.

CDR3 DNA: TGTGCCAGCAGTTTAATCAGGGACAGGGATAATGAGCAGTTCTTC. Its translation: CASSLIRDRDNEQFF. The chain employs TRBV27 and TRBJ2-1; TRBD1 agrees at 9 bases. Trimming took 2 bases from V and 7 from J; bases not matched to a gene: 6. The CDR3 totals 15 residues. CDR1 is MNHEY and CDR2 is SMNVEV in the germline V gene (reference sequence).

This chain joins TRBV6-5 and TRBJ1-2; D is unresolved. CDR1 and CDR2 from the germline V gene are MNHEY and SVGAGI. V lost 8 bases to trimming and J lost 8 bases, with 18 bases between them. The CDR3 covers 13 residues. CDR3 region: CASQGVGGDGYTF. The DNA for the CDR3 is TGTGCCAGCCAAGGAGTTGGCGGTGACGGCTACACCTTC.

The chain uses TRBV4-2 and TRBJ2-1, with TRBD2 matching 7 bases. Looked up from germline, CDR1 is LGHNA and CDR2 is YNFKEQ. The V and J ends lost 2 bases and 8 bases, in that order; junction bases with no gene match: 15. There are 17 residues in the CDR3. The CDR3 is CASSQLTSGAGVDEQFF. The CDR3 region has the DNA TGTGCCAGCAGCCAACTAACCTCTGGGGCGGGAGTGGATGAGCAGTTCTTC.

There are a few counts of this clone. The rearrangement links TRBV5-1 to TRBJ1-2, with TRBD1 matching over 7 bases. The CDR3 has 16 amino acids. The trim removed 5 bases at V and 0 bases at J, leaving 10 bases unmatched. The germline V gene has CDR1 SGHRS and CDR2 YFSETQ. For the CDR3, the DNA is TGCGCCAGCAGGACGACAGGGCGCGGACCTAACTATGGCTACACCTTC. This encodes CASRTTGRGPNYGYTF.

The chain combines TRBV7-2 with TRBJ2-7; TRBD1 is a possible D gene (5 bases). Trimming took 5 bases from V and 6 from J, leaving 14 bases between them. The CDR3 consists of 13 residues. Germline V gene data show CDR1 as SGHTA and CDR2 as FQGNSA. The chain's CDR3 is CASSLQGVGEQYF. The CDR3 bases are TGTGCCAGCAGCCTCCAGGGCGTCGGCGAGCAGTACTTC.

In nucleotides, the CDR3 is TGTGCCAGCAGCGGCGACACTAGCAATCAGCCCCAGCATTTT. Residues: CASSGDTSNQPQHF. The V and J genes are TRBV7-9 and TRBJ1-5; no clear D. This CDR3 region has 14 residues. The ends were cut back, 5 bases at V and 0 bases at J, with 8 bases in the middle. The germline V gene encodes CDR1 SEHNR and CDR2 FQNEAQ (reference sequence).

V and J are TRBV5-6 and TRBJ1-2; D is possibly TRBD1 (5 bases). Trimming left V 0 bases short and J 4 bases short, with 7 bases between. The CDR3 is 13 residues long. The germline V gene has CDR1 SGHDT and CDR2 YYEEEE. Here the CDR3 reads CASSLGQSYGYTF. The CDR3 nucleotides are TGTGCCAGCAGCTTGGGACAGTCCTATGGCTACACCTTC.

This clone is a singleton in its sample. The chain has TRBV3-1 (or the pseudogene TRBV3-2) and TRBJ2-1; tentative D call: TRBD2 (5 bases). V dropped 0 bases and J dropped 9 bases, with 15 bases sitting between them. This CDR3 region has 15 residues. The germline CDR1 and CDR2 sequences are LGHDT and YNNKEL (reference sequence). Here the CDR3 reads CASSQDGTRYAEQFF. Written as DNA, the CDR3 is TGTGCCAGCAGCCAAGATGGTACTAGATATGCTGAGCAGTTCTTC.